The next 4 T cell receptor beta chains were all read from a single sample in a study of blood T cell repertoires in COVID-19. Repertoires were generated with immunoSEQ multiplex PCR, while TCRdb's copy carries only in-frame clones and drops some. The sample records some 320,000 clones, around 87% being singletons. Sequencing was performed on PBMCs or T cells enriched from blood (not recorded which). The receptors were gathered from a woman between 25 and 40 years old who had recovered from COVID-19.

The rearrangement uses TRBV5-1 and TRBJ2-5, with 9 bases fitting TRBD1. With V trimmed by 4 bases and J by 4 bases, 11 bases remained unmatched. The CDR3 is made up of 16 amino acids. From germline, CDR1 is SGHRS and CDR2 YFSETQ. CDR3 coding DNA: TGCGCCAGCAGCCGACGGACAGGGGCGCAGGGAGAGACCCAGTACTTC. It yields the protein CASSRRTGAQGETQYF.

V usage is TRBV10-3 and J usage is TRBJ2-3; perhaps TRBD2 as D (6 bases). This CDR3 region has 14 residues. Germline CDR1 reads ENHRY; CDR2 reads SYGVKD. V shed 7 bases and J shed 3 bases, with 14 bases lying between them. The CDR3 protein is CAIMRPRGTDTQYF. The CDR3 nucleotides are TGTGCCATCATGAGGCCCCGGGGGACAGATACGCAGTATTTT.

This clone was counted a single time. The chain uses TRBV28 and TRBJ1-2, with TRBD1 identical over 8 bases. With V trimmed by 3 bases and J by 8 bases, 5 bases remained unmatched. Germline CDR1 and CDR2: MDHEN and SYDVKM. The CDR3 covers 13 residues. For the CDR3, the DNA is TGTGCCAGCAGTTTGGGACAGGTAGAAGGCTACACCTTC. Translated: CASSLGQVEGYTF.

The V gene is TRBV5-1, the J gene TRBJ1-1, with D possibly being TRBD1 (6 bases). The germline V gene encodes CDR1 SGHRS and CDR2 YFSETQ. The ends were cut back, 3 bases at V and 1 base at J, with 13 bases in the middle. The CDR3 extends over 15 amino acids. Written as DNA, the CDR3 is TGCGCCAGCAGCTCACCGGGACAAAGGAACACTGAAGCTTTCTTT. Translating gives CASSSPGQRNTEAFF.